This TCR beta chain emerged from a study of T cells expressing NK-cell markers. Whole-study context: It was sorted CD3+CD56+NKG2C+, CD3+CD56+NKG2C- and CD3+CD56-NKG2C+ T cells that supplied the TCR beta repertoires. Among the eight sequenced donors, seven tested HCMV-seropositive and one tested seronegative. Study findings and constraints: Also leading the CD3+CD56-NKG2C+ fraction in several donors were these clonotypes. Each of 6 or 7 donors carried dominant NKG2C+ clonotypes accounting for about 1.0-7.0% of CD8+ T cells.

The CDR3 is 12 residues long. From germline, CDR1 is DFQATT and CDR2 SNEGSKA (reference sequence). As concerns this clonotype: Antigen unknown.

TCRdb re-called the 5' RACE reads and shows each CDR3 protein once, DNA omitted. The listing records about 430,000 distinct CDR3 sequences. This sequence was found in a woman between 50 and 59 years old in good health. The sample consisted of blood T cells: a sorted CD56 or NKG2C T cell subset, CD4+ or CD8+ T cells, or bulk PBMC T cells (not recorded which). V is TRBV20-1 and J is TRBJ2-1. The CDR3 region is CSARDRRAEQFF.